One and the same sample provided the 32 T cell receptor beta chains below, sequenced in a study of blood T cell repertoires in COVID-19. Profiling relied on immunoSEQ multiplex PCR, and the TCRdb table lists in-frame clones only, not all of them. Of roughly 55,000 clones in the sample, 80% to 95% were seen once. Specimen: peripheral blood. The receptors were gathered from a human donor with active COVID-19. The donor label of this sample is uncertain.

This clone appeared a single time. The gene calls are TRBV19 and TRBJ1-3, with a tentative D call TRBD1 (6 bases). V was clipped by 7 bases and J by 0 bases, with 22 bases between them. Per the germline V gene, CDR1 is LNHDA and CDR2 is SQIVND (reference sequence). This CDR3 spans 18 amino acids. CDR3 sequence (DNA): TGTGCCAGTACCCAGGGGCTGACTCTTAAGAGCTCTGGAAACACCATATATTTT. It codes for CASTQGLTLKSSGNTIYF.

This chain uses TRBV6-5 with TRBJ2-2, with a weak D call TRBD1 (6 bases). CDR3 length equals 15 residues. V was cut by 5 bases and J by 5 bases, with 15 bases left in between. In germline, CDR1 is MNHEY, CDR2 SVGAGI. CDR3 amino acids: CASSPGWGRTGELFF. The DNA for the CDR3 is TGTGCCAGCAGTCCCGGATGGGGGCGAACCGGGGAGCTGTTTTTT.

Here the CDR3 reads CSGRQAYEQYF. CDR3 nucleotide sequence: TGCAGCGGTCGACAGGCCTACGAGCAGTACTTC. This chain joins TRBV29-1 and TRBJ2-7, with D possibly being TRBD1 (6 bases). This CDR3 contains 11 residues. With 7 bases removed from V and 2 bases from J, the gap between germline ends came to 9 bases. The germline V gene has CDR1 SQVTM and CDR2 ANQGSEA.

The V gene is TRBV28, the J gene TRBJ1-6; TRBD1 matches at 7 bases. The length of the CDR3 is 13 residues. Germline lookup yields CDR1 MDHEN and CDR2 SYDVKM. The CDR3 reads CAATGTYNSPLHF. The CDR3 bases are TGTGCTGCGACAGGGACTTATAATTCACCCCTCCACTTT.

The chain uses TRBV3-1 (or the pseudogene TRBV3-2) and TRBJ2-3; TRBD1 aligns across 7 bases. In germline, CDR1 is LGHDT, CDR2 YNNKEL (reference sequence). CDR3 length equals 16 residues. Germline trimming cut 5 bases from V and 0 bases from J; bases unmatched to any gene: 8. Here the CDR3 reads CASSTRQGVSTDTQYF. CDR3 coding DNA: TGTGCCAGCAGCACCCGCCAGGGGGTGAGCACAGATACGCAGTATTTT.

V and J are TRBV3-1 (or the pseudogene TRBV3-2) and TRBJ1-2; TRBD1 aligns across 10 bases. After removal of 4 bases from V and 0 bases from J, the junction contained 11 bases not matched to a gene. Per the germline V gene, CDR1 is LGHDT and CDR2 is YNNKEL (reference sequence). The CDR3 is made up of 18 amino acids. The CDR3 nucleotides read TGTGCCAGCAGCCCTACCCGGGACAGGGGCGCAGCTAACTATGGCTACACCTTC. Encoded protein: CASSPTRDRGAANYGYTF.

The chain has TRBV20-1 and TRBJ2-7, with 9 nucleotides matching TRBD2. This CDR3 comprises 13 residues. Trimming removed 3 bases from V and 7 bases from J; junction bases left unmatched: 7. Per germline, CDR1 DFQATT and CDR2 SNEGSKA (reference sequence). The CDR3 here is CSASRTSVGEQYF. The CDR3 DNA follows: TGCAGTGCTAGTAGGACTAGCGTGGGTGAGCAGTACTTC.

This clone was seen only once. J is TRBJ2-5 and V is TRBV2, with D unresolved. V was shortened by 5 bases and J by 2 bases, with 3 bases between the two germline ends. The length of the CDR3 is 11 residues. Germline V gives CDR1 SNHLY, CDR2 FYNNEI. CDR3 nucleotide sequence: TGTGCCAGCAGTCAACAAGAGACCCAGTACTTC. This encodes CASSQQETQYF. The full variable domain, its missing parts supplied by reference TRBV2 and TRBJ2-5, is EPEVTQTPSHQVTQMGQEVILRCVPISNHLYFYWYRQILGQKVEFLVSFYNNEISEKSEIFDDQFSVERPDGSNFTLKIRSTKLEDSAMYFCASSQQETQYFGPGTRLLVL.

The chain has TRBV24-1 and TRBJ2-1; possibly TRBD2 for D (6 bases). Deletions cut 7 bases from V and 7 bases from J, with 10 bases between. CDR1 KGHDR and CDR2 SFDVKD come from the germline V gene. CDR3 length equals 12 residues. The CDR3 loop reads CATSPEGNEQFF. In DNA form, the CDR3 reads TGTGCCACCAGCCCGGAGGGAAATGAGCAGTTCTTC.

The chain combines TRBV5-1 with TRBJ1-1; D remains ambiguous. The CDR3 spans 13 residues. The V gene's germline CDR1 is SGHRS and CDR2 YFSETQ. V dropped 0 bases and J dropped 4 bases, with 7 bases sitting between them. The CDR3: CASSLDPGTEAFF. The CDR3 region has the DNA TGCGCCAGCAGCTTGGACCCGGGCACTGAAGCTTTCTTT.

The gene calls are TRBV5-6 and TRBJ2-2, with 8 bases lining up with TRBD2. CDR1 and CDR2 from the germline V gene are SGHDT and YYEEEE. The CDR3 is 18 amino acids. The V segment lost 3 bases and the J segment 0 bases; nucleotides outside the gene matches: 10. In DNA, the CDR3 is TGTGCCAGCAGCTCCGTGCCCGGGGGGGGCTCGAACACCGGGGAGCTGTTTTTT. Amino acid sequence: CASSSVPGGGSNTGELFF.

The chain uses TRBV28 and TRBJ1-5; 9 bases match TRBD1. The V and J ends lost 3 bases and 6 bases, in that order; junction bases with no gene match: 6. CDR3 length: 15 residues. Germline CDR1 is MDHEN and CDR2 is SYDVKM. CDR3: CASSFRGQGGQPQHF. The CDR3 DNA reads as TGTGCCAGCAGTTTTCGGGGACAGGGAGGTCAGCCCCAGCATTTT.

The chain couples TRBV28 to TRBJ1-2, with unresolved D. The CDR3 runs to 11 residues. Trimming stripped 4 bases from V and 4 bases from J, with 4 bases between. Per germline, CDR1 MDHEN and CDR2 SYDVKM. The CDR3 here is CASSSFYGYTF. The CDR3 nucleotides are TGTGCCAGCAGTTCTTTCTATGGCTACACCTTC.

The chain has TRBV27 and TRBJ2-7, with a tentative D call TRBD1 (6 bases). Germline V lookup: CDR1 MNHEY, CDR2 SMNVEV (reference sequence). The ends were cut back, 6 bases at V and 2 bases at J, with 11 bases in the middle. The CDR3 is made up of 13 amino acids. The CDR3 sequence is CASRGHATYEQYV. Here the CDR3 DNA reads TGTGCCAGCAGGGGACACGCCACCTACGAGCAGTACGTC.

CDR3 in DNA: TGTGCCAGCAGCTTGGCAGGTGGATATGGCTACACCTTC. Residues: CASSLAGGYGYTF. V and J are TRBV5-6 and TRBJ1-2, with unresolved D. The CDR3 totals 13 residues. Per germline, CDR1 SGHDT and CDR2 YYEEEE. V shed 0 bases and J shed 5 bases, with 8 bases lying between them.

The chain uses TRBV6-5 and TRBJ1-4; tentatively, D is TRBD1 (5 bases). Germline-derived CDR1 and CDR2 are MNHEY and SVGAGI. V lost 6 bases and J 3 bases, leaving 11 bases between the germline ends. CDR3 length: 14 amino acids. The CDR3 nucleotides are TGTGCCAGCAGCTCAGGGCGCCCTAATGAAAAACTGTTTTTT. Amino acids: CASSSGRPNEKLFF.

V is TRBV24-1 and J is TRBJ2-3, with 8 bases identical to TRBD1. V was clipped by 3 bases and J by 1 base; unmatched bases: 5. The CDR3 is made up of 16 amino acids. Germline V lookup: CDR1 KGHDR, CDR2 SFDVKD. The CDR3 reads CATSDAPGGGTDTQYF. DNA for the CDR3: TGTGCCACCAGTGATGCCCCAGGGGGCGGCACAGATACGCAGTATTTT.

The V call is TRBV7-3, the J call TRBJ2-7; D perhaps matches TRBD1 (6 bases). The V and J ends lost 5 bases and 2 bases respectively, with 13 bases between them. The CDR3 loop spans 14 amino acids. Looked up from germline, CDR1 is SGHTA and CDR2 is FQGTGA. The CDR3 protein is CASSQWGTPYEQYF. DNA of the CDR3: TGTGCCAGCAGCCAATGGGGGACACCCTACGAGCAGTACTTC.

The chain employs TRBV27 and TRBJ2-2; 7 bases match TRBD1. Germline V gives CDR1 MNHEY, CDR2 SMNVEV (reference sequence). This CDR3 contains 18 residues. V gave up 7 bases and J gave up 3 bases; unmatched junction bases: 17. The CDR3 reads CASTFLRDRTLHTGELFF. CDR3 in DNA: TGTGCCAGCACCTTTCTCCGGGACAGAACCCTCCACACCGGGGAGCTGTTTTTT.

The J gene is TRBJ1-2, the V gene TRBV6-7; the D is unclear. TRBV6-7 is an ORF, and what it does is uncertain. This CDR3 contains 11 residues. V gave up 2 bases and J gave up 6 bases, with 4 bases separating them. In nucleotides, the CDR3 is TGTGCCAGCAGTTACACGGATGGCTACACCTTC. Its translation: CASSYTDGYTF.

This chain uses TRBV4-2 with TRBJ1-2, with D maybe TRBD1 (5 bases). V was shortened by 1 base and J by 3 bases, with 12 bases between the two germline ends. The germline V gene encodes CDR1 LGHNA and CDR2 YNFKEQ. The CDR3 sequence is 15 residues long. As DNA, the CDR3 is TGTGCCAGCAGCCAAGGTACGGGGGGAGACTATGGCTACACCTTC. This translates into CASSQGTGGDYGYTF.

The J gene is TRBJ2-1, the V gene TRBV6-5; 7 bases map to TRBD2. The junction had 4 bases not matched to a gene; V was cut back by 5 bases and J by 6 bases. The germline V gene has CDR1 MNHEY and CDR2 SVGAGI. CDR3 size: 13 residues. CDR3 nucleotides: TGTGCCAGCAGTATACGGACTAGCAATGAGCAGTTCTTC. This gives the protein CASSIRTSNEQFF.

The chain recombines TRBV7-6 with TRBJ2-3; weak D call: TRBD1 (6 bases). The CDR3 runs 18 residues. V dropped 4 bases and J dropped 1 base, with 21 bases sitting between them. The germline V gene has CDR1 SGHVS and CDR2 FNYEAQ. This CDR3 reads CASSSATGTFVGTDTQYF. DNA for the CDR3: TGTGCCAGCAGCTCCGCAACGGGGACATTCGTCGGCACAGATACGCAGTATTTT.

The DNA of the CDR3 is TGTGCCAGCTCACAGGGACATACCTACGAGCAGTACTTC. This codes for CASSQGHTYEQYF. V is TRBV18 and J is TRBJ2-7; D possibly corresponds to TRBD1 (6 bases). This CDR3 is built from 13 residues. In germline, CDR1 is KGHSH, CDR2 LQKENI. With 4 bases removed from V and 2 bases from J, the gap between germline ends came to 9 bases.

The chain employs TRBV28 and TRBJ2-2; D perhaps matches TRBD1 (6 bases). The V end was cut by 6 bases, the J end by 1 base, with 9 bases between. Germline loops: CDR1 MDHEN, CDR2 SYDVKM. CDR3 length: 14 residues. The CDR3 loop is CASRSGQNTGELFF. The CDR3 DNA sequence: TGTGCCAGCAGATCGGGACAGAACACCGGGGAGCTGTTTTTT.

This clone was counted only a few times. The chain links TRBV29-1 to TRBJ1-5; 8 bases map to TRBD1. Germline CDR1 and CDR2: SQVTM and ANQGSEA. J lost 7 bases, V lost 5 bases, and 7 bases had no gene match. The CDR3 is 13 residues long. The CDR3 reads CSVLTGVGQPQHF. The DNA of the CDR3 is TGCAGCGTTCTGACAGGGGTCGGACAGCCCCAGCATTTT.

This chain joins TRBV7-8 and TRBJ1-2, with 7 bases aligning to TRBD1. Germline trimming cut 5 bases from V and 2 bases from J; bases unmatched to any gene: 5. CDR3 length: 14 amino acids. Germline assignment: CDR1 SGHVS and CDR2 FQNEAQ. The CDR3 reads CASSPVTGNYGYTF. The CDR3 DNA follows: TGTGCCAGCAGCCCCGTGACAGGGAACTATGGCTACACCTTC.

The chain links TRBV10-3 to TRBJ1-1; a weak D match, TRBD1 (6 bases). Per the germline V gene, CDR1 is ENHRY and CDR2 is SYGVKD. CDR3 length equals 15 residues. With 2 bases removed from V and 3 bases from J, the gap between germline ends came to 13 bases. Written as DNA, the CDR3 is TGTGCCATCAGTGAGACGGGGGGCAGGGACACTGAAGCTTTCTTT. It is translated as CAISETGGRDTEAFF.

The gene calls are TRBV19 and TRBJ2-1; 12 bases are a match to TRBD2. With V trimmed by 8 bases and J by 6 bases, 8 bases remained unmatched. From germline, CDR1 is LNHDA and CDR2 SQIVND (reference sequence). This CDR3 comprises 15 residues. For the CDR3, the DNA is TGTGCCAGTCAGGGAGGGGGACTAGCGGGCAATGAGCAGTTCTTC. This gives the protein CASQGGGLAGNEQFF.

The genes are TRBV27 and TRBJ1-2; 9 nucleotides agree with TRBD1. Germline V gives CDR1 MNHEY, CDR2 SMNVEV (reference sequence). V gave up 4 bases and J gave up 1 base; unmatched junction bases: 7. The CDR3 consists of 16 residues. CDR3 sequence: CASSSGTGRVNYGYTF. The CDR3 nucleotides are TGTGCCAGCAGTTCCGGGACAGGGCGGGTTAACTATGGCTACACCTTC.

V usage is TRBV3-1 (or the pseudogene TRBV3-2) and J usage is TRBJ1-1, with a possible D match to TRBD1 (6 bases). CDR3 size: 15 residues. V was clipped by 0 bases and J by 6 bases, with 14 bases between them. CDR1 LGHDT and CDR2 YNNKEL come from the germline V gene (reference sequence). CDR3 residues: CASSQDSDRRAEAFF. CDR3 nucleotides: TGTGCCAGCAGCCAAGATTCAGACAGGCGGGCTGAAGCTTTCTTT.

For the CDR3, the DNA is TGTGCCAGCAGCTCGGGGCGGGACAGACTTACAGATACGCAGTATTTT. It translates to CASSSGRDRLTDTQYF. The V and J genes are TRBV5-4 and TRBJ2-3, with D maybe TRBD1 (7 bases). V shed 3 bases and J shed 3 bases, with 17 bases lying between them. Germline CDR1 and CDR2: SGHNT and YYREEE (reference sequence). The CDR3 spans 16 residues.